Listed below are T cell receptor beta chains from one sample, sequenced in a study of glioma-infiltrating T cells. TCRdb re-called the multiplex PCR reads through MiXCR, storing one row per CDR3 protein. The table has about 380,000 distinct CDR3 sequences, more than 35% seen once. The sample consisted of glioma tissue, nonneoplastic brain tissue, or PBMCs (not recorded which). All receptors come from a human donor with low-grade glioma or glioblastoma, undergoing nonglioma brain surgery, or in good health (not recorded which). CDR3s include the opening cysteine and the closing phenylalanine or tryptophan. A D gene is named only where the DNA matches it firmly. Some rows mark clone size as missing; the rest say once, few, many or name a class of expanded clone.

>TRBV10-2|TRBJ2-7|few|TRBD2
CASSESGRGSSYEQYF
TGCGCCAGCAGTGAGAGCGGGCGCGGGAGTAGCTACGAGCAGTACTTC
>TRBV27|TRBJ2-7|many|NA
CASSLTGLYEQYF
TGTGCCAGCAGTTTGACAGGTCTCTACGAGCAGTACTTC
>TRBV5-4|TRBJ2-7|NA|TRBD2
CASSLAGLAGTYEQYF
TGTGCCAGCAGCTTGGCCGGACTAGCGGGGACCTACGAGCAGTACTTC
>TRBV4-3|TRBJ1-5|NA|NA
CASSQEHQPGNQPQHF
TGCGCCAGCAGCCAAGAACATCAACCCGGCAATCAGCCCCAGCATTTT
>TRBV28|TRBJ2-2|NA|NA
CASSLAFDSFGGREVADNTGELFF
TGTGCCAGCAGTTTGGCCTTCGATTCATTTGGGGGTAGGGAAGTAGCCGACAACACCGGGGAGCTGTTTTTT
>TRBV28|TRBJ1-2|NA|TRBD1
CASSSRQGARYGYTF
TGTGCCAGCAGCTCTAGACAGGGGGCGCGGTATGGCTACACCTTC
>TRBV7-2|TRBJ2-5|NA|NA
CASSSQGPLIQETQYF
TGTGCCAGTAGTTCCCAAGGCCCGCTCATCCAAGAGACCCAGTACTTC
>TRBV5-4|TRBJ2-1|NA|TRBD2
CASSPPPSGRYGNEQFF
TGTGCCAGCAGCCCACCCCCAAGCGGGAGATATGGCAATGAGCAGTTCTTC
>TRBV7-2|TRBJ2-7|NA|NA
CASSSGAGPYEQYF
TGTGCCAGCAGCTCAGGGGCGGGCCCCTACGAGCAGTACTTC
>TRBV25-1|TRBJ2-3|many|NA
CASSVRTADTQYF
TGTGCCAGCAGTGTTAGGACAGCTGATACGCAGTATTTT
>TRBV20-1|TRBJ2-1|NA|TRBD2
CSAGVSGIRGNEQFF
TGCAGTGCTGGCGTTAGCGGGATCCGAGGCAATGAGCAGTTCTTC
>TRBV28|TRBJ1-2|many|TRBD1
CASSFLGDRSGSGYTF
TGTGCCAGCAGTTTTTTAGGGGACAGGAGTGGTAGTGGCTACACCTTC
>TRBV5-1|TRBJ2-3|NA|NA
CASSLGRPSISTDTQYF
TGCGCCAGCAGCTTGGGGAGGCCCTCTATTAGCACAGATACGCAGTATTTT
>TRBV27|TRBJ2-3|many|NA
CASSSPFGSGTDTQYF
TGTGCCAGCAGTTCCCCCTTTGGTAGCGGCACAGATACGCAGTATTTT
>TRBV20-1|TRBJ2-7|few|TRBD1
CSATPGQGLSEQYF
TGCAGTGCTACCCCGGGACAGGGCCTCTCCGAGCAGTACTTC
>TRBV4-2|TRBJ1-6|NA|NA
CASSRDTYQPLHF
TGTGCCAGCAGCCGCGACACCTATCAGCCCCTCCACTTT
>TRBV6-2/TRBV6-3|TRBJ1-2|many|NA
CASTQGNYGYTF
TGTGCCAGCACCCAGGGGAACTATGGCTACACCTTC
>TRBV28|TRBJ2-3|few|TRBD2
CASSSSGRTDTQYF
TGTGCCAGCAGTTCTAGCGGGAGAACAGATACGCAGTATTTT
>TRBV20-1|TRBJ1-1|many|NA
CSARQGPEAFF
TGCAGTGCTAGACAGGGACCTGAAGCTTTCTTT
>TRBV5-1|TRBJ2-1|NA|TRBD1
CASSLANRGYHNEQFF
TGCGCCAGCAGCTTGGCGAACAGGGGATATCACAATGAGCAGTTCTTC
>TRBV20-1|TRBJ1-2|NA|NA
CSATEDSNYGYIF
TGCAGTGCTACCGAGGACAGCAACTATGGCTACATTTTC
>TRBV6-1|TRBJ2-7|many|TRBD2
CASSEIVGSLASEQYF
TGTGCCAGCAGTGAAATCGTTGGCTCACTAGCGTCCGAGCAGTACTTC
>TRBV20-1|TRBJ2-7|once|TRBD2
CSASRGRPYNEQYF
TGCAGTGCTAGCCGCGGGAGGCCCTACAATGAGCAGTACTTC
>TRBV4-2|TRBJ1-5|few|TRBD1
CASSHALRGAGQPQHF
TGTGCCAGCAGCCATGCCCTCAGGGGGGCAGGTCAGCCCCAGCATTTT
>TRBV28|TRBJ1-1|NA|NA
CASSLFGRAEALF
TGTGCCAGCAGTTTATTCGGCCGGGCTGAAGCTCTCTTT
>TRBV28|TRBJ2-3|few|TRBD2
CASSLFLTVRPGLPRGTDTQYF
TGTGCCAGCAGTTTGTTTCTAACGGTTCGGCCGGGACTACCCCGGGGCACAGATACGCAGTATTTT
>TRBV4-1|TRBJ1-6|once|NA
CASSQEENSPLHF
TGCGCCAGCAGCCAGGAAGAAAATTCACCCCTCCACTTT
>TRBV4-1|TRBJ2-7|NA|TRBD2
CASSQASSGGFNEQYF
TGCGCCAGCAGCCAGGCTTCTAGCGGCGGGTTCAACGAGCAGTACTTC
>TRBV28|TRBJ2-7|NA|NA
CASRHLGDAYEQYF
TGTGCCAGCAGGCACCTTGGGGATGCGTACGAGCAGTACTTC
>TRBV15|TRBJ1-2|few|TRBD1
CATSGLGTGGESYGYTF
TGTGCCACCAGCGGTCTCGGGACAGGGGGCGAGAGCTATGGCTACACCTTC
>TRBV25-1|TRBJ1-1|NA|NA
CASSEYTGSTEAFF
TGTGCCAGCAGTGAATACACCGGGAGCACTGAAGCTTTCTTT
>TRBV3-1|TRBJ2-3|few|NA
CASSFKLTDTQYF
TGTGCCAGCAGCTTCAAGCTCACAGATACGCAGTATTTT
>TRBV19|TRBJ1-6|many|NA
CASSIGLDSSSPLHF
TGTGCCAGTAGTATAGGCTTGGACAGTTCTTCACCCCTCCACTTT
>TRBV6-1|TRBJ2-7|few|TRBD1
CASRGWETGQGYYEQYF
TGTGCCAGCAGGGGCTGGGAGACGGGACAGGGGTACTACGAGCAGTACTTC
>TRBV3-1|TRBJ2-5|few|TRBD1
CASRHRQGGETQYF
TGTGCCAGCAGGCACCGACAGGGCGGAGAGACCCAGTACTTC
>TRBV27|TRBJ1-1|many|TRBD1
CASSLAGTGNTEAFF
TGTGCCAGCAGTTTGGCCGGGACAGGGAACACTGAAGCTTTCTTT
>TRBV10-3|TRBJ1-1|few|TRBD1
CAISRWDAGGGTEAFF
TGTGCCATCAGTCGTTGGGACGCAGGGGGAGGCACTGAAGCTTTCTTT
>TRBV7-3|TRBJ2-1|NA|NA
CASSLAPWRRNNKQFF
TGTGCCAGCAGCTTAGCCCCGTGGAGGAGGAACAATAAGCAGTTCTTC
>TRBV6-1|TRBJ2-2|many|NA
CASSSRVTGELFF
TGTGCCAGCAGTTCCAGGGTAACCGGGGAGCTGTTTTTT
>TRBV20-1|TRBJ2-1|NA|TRBD1
CGADRDRAHSEQFF
TGCGGTGCTGACCGGGACAGGGCCCACAGTGAGCAGTTCTTC
>TRBV18|TRBJ1-1|NA|NA
CASSPMLQNTEAFF
TGTGCCAGCTCACCCATGCTACAGAACACTGAAGCTTTCTTT
>TRBV7-2|TRBJ2-3|many|NA
CASSSGRTQDTQYF
TGTGCCAGCAGCTCCGGTCGGACACAAGATACGCAGTATTTT
>TRBV12-3/TRBV12-4|TRBJ2-2|NA|NA
CASSTPPAKNTGELFF
TGTGCCAGCAGTACTCCGCCGGCCAAGAACACCGGGGAGCTGTTTTTT
>TRBV11-2|TRBJ2-3|NA|NA
CASTPPTDTQYF
TGTGCCAGCACTCCCCCCACAGATACGCAGTATTTT
>TRBV6-1|TRBJ1-2|few|TRBD1
CASSLDRGNGYTF
TGTGCCAGCAGCCTGGACAGGGGAAATGGCTACACCTTC
>TRBV4-1|TRBJ1-1|many|NA
CASSLEAVNTEAFF
TGCGCCAGCAGCCTAGAGGCGGTGAACACTGAAGCTTTCTTT